This T cell receptor (beta chain) was recorded in a study of blood T cell repertoires in COVID-19. J gave up 4 bases and V 0 bases, and 11 bases lay outside the gene matches. Germline-derived CDR1 and CDR2 are LGHNA and YNFKEQ. The CDR3 spans 19 residues. This clone has only one observation. Libraries were prepared by immunoSEQ multiplex PCR; TCRdb keeps only in-frame clonotypes and omits some of them. The sample includes roughly 280,000 clones, around nine tenths of them seen just once. The rearrangement joins TRBV4-2 to TRBJ2-2; TRBD1 matches at 10 bases. The sequence was collected from a man aged 40-49 years with active or convalescent COVID-19. Source material: peripheral blood. CDR3 sequence reads: CASSQDRGTGAGGTGELFF. CDR3 nucleotides: TGTGCCAGCAGCCAAGATCGGGGGACAGGGGCCGGGGGCACCGGGGAGCTGTTTTTT.